Shown below are 24 T cell receptor beta chains from a single sample sequenced in a study of CD8 T cells in ankylosing spondylitis. TCRdb reprocessed the 5' RACE reads via MiXCR and lists one record per CDR3 protein. The sample includes about 100,000 distinct CDR3 sequences, 24% of them seen just once. Sequenced input: synovial fluid, either unsorted or a sorted T cell fraction (not recorded which). The receptors stem from a male donor with ankylosing spondylitis.

The rearrangement links TRBV7-8 to TRBJ1-3; D is undetermined. V was cut by 6 bases and J by 0 bases, with 9 bases left in between. The CDR3 length is 14 residues. Germline lookup yields CDR1 SGHVS and CDR2 FQNEAQ. CDR3 region: CASRRADSGNTIYF. CDR3 nucleotide sequence: TGTGCCAGCAGACGAGCAGACTCTGGAAACACCATATATTTT. The variable domain in full, with the rest retrieved from reference TRBV7-8 and TRBJ1-3, is GAGVSQSPRYKVAKRGQDVALRCDPISGHVSLFWYQQALGQGPEFLTYFQNEAQLDKSGLPSDRFFAERPEGSVSTLKIQRTQQEDSAVYLCASRRADSGNTIYFGEGSWLTVV.

This sequence joins TRBV5-5 and TRBJ2-1, with D maybe TRBD2 (6 bases). CDR1 and CDR2 from the germline V gene are SGHKS and YYEKEE (reference sequence). The CDR3 consists of 14 residues. Trimming took 4 bases from V and 7 from J, leaving 15 bases between them. The CDR3 region has the DNA TGTGCCAGCAGCCCTCGGCTAGCGCCGAATGAGCAGTTCTTC. Residues: CASSPRLAPNEQFF.

V gene TRBV7-2 combines with J gene TRBJ1-1; TRBD1 is a possible D gene (5 bases). The CDR3 is made up of 14 amino acids. Germline assignment: CDR1 SGHTA and CDR2 FQGNSA. Trimming pared 7 bases from V and 3 bases from J, leaving 15 bases between. CDR3 amino acids: CASILSGRYTEAFF. Written as DNA, the CDR3 is TGTGCCAGCATCCTATCGGGACGGTACACTGAAGCTTTCTTT.

This clonotype showed up many times. The CDR3 DNA is TGTGCCAGCAGAATCTCACAGGGGGCCTTCGGGGAGCTGTTTTTT. Translating gives CASRISQGAFGELFF. The gene calls are TRBV7-6 and TRBJ2-2; 9 bases map to TRBD1. V shed 6 bases and J 7 bases; nucleotides not matched to a gene: 9. CDR1 is SGHVS and CDR2 is FNYEAQ in the germline V gene. CDR3 length: 15 residues.

The rearrangement joins TRBV19 to TRBJ1-1; TRBD1 is a possible D gene (5 bases). Germline CDR1 reads LNHDA; CDR2 reads SQIVND (reference sequence). The CDR3 covers 15 residues. V lost 7 bases and J lost 5, with 20 bases in between. The CDR3 loop reads CASTPFGGIGTEAFF. The CDR3 nucleotides are TGTGCCAGTACCCCTTTCGGGGGGATTGGAACTGAAGCTTTCTTT. The entire variable domain, with the rest obtained from reference TRBV19 and TRBJ1-1, is as follows: DGGITQSPKYLFRKEGQNVTLSCEQNLNHDAMYWYRQDPGQGLRLIYYSQIVNDFQKGDIAEGYSVSREKKESFPLTVTSAQKNPTAFYLCASTPFGGIGTEAFFGQGTRLTVV.

The chain combines TRBV2 with TRBJ2-7; no firm D call. Trimming shortened V by 10 bases and J by 12 bases, and 19 bases separated the two germline ends. Germline-derived CDR1 and CDR2 are SNHLY and FYNNEI. The CDR3 runs 11 residues. The CDR3 is CATSPGEVAYV. The CDR3 region has the DNA TGTGCCACCTCGCCGGGTGAGGTGGCGTACGTC.

The rearrangement uses TRBV18 and TRBJ2-7, with TRBD1 matching over 7 bases. The CDR3 consists of 11 residues. J was trimmed by 4 bases and V by 10 bases; bases with no gene match: 4. The germline V gene has CDR1 KGHSH and CDR2 LQKENI. CDR3 DNA: TGTGCCACCGGGACAGAGTACGAGCAGTACGTC. This codes for CATGTEYEQYV.

This clonotype has more than one count but fewer than ten. V and J are TRBV2 and TRBJ2-7; no clear D gene. Trimming cost V 5 bases and J 0 bases, with 5 bases left between them. This CDR3 is 12 amino acids long. The germline CDR1 and CDR2 sequences are SNHLY and FYNNEI. CDR3 DNA: TGTGCCAGCAGTCAACGCTCCTACGAGCAGTACGTC. This translates into CASSQRSYEQYV.

This clonotype has only a few counts. The chain joins TRBV5-6 to TRBJ2-5; the match to TRBD1 covers 7 bases. The CDR3 contains 13 residues. In germline, CDR1 is SGHDT, CDR2 YYEEEE. After removal of 4 bases from V and 6 bases from J, the junction contained 6 bases not matched to a gene. CDR3 bases: TGTGCCAGCAGCCCGACAGGGATACAGACCCAGTACTTC. Residues: CASSPTGIQTQYF.

The chain couples TRBV9 to TRBJ2-1; D is unresolved. Between the trimmed V and J ends, which lost 0 bases and 5 bases, there was a span of 6 bases. Germline assignment: CDR1 SGDLS and CDR2 YYNGEE. This CDR3 comprises 13 residues. The CDR3 loop reads CASSVAKNNEQFF. As DNA, the CDR3 is TGTGCCAGCAGCGTAGCTAAAAACAATGAGCAGTTCTTC. The whole variable domain, remainder taken from reference TRBV9 and TRBJ2-1, is DSGVTQTPKHLITATGQRVTLRCSPRSGDLSVYWYQQSLDQGLQFLIQYYNGEERAKGNILERFSAQQFPDLHSELNLSSLELGDSALYFCASSVAKNNEQFFGPGTRLTVL.

Comment on this clonotype: One end of the junction is discordant with germline, which a read error may explain. The V gene is TRBV6-1, the J gene TRBJ1-1; the D gene is possibly TRBD1 (5 bases). The CDR3 has 14 residues. Germline V gene sequence: CDR1 MNHNS, CDR2 SASEGT. The DNA of the CDR3 is TGTGCCAGCAGTGAAAGGTGGGGGAACGCTGAAGCTTTCTTT. It specifies CASSERWGNAEAFF.

The rearrangement uses TRBV4-2 and TRBJ2-7; TRBD2 aligns across 7 bases. V shed 0 bases and J 2 bases; nucleotides not matched to a gene: 7. This CDR3 has 16 amino acids. Germline-derived CDR1 and CDR2 are LGHNA and YNFKEQ. This chain's CDR3 is CASSQEGGDVPYEQYF. CDR3 nucleotide sequence: TGTGCCAGCAGCCAAGAGGGGGGGGATGTCCCCTACGAGCAGTACTTC.

This clonotype was detected a few times. The V and J genes are TRBV7-8 and TRBJ2-7; possible D gene TRBD1, 5 bases. V was shortened by 6 bases and J by 3 bases, with 12 bases between the two germline ends. CDR1 is SGHVS and CDR2 is FQNEAQ in the germline V gene. The CDR3 loop spans 13 amino acids. The CDR3 bases are TGTGCCAGCAGAGCAAATCAGGGCTACGAGCAGTACTTC. It encodes CASRANQGYEQYF.

J is TRBJ2-1 and V is TRBV7-9; 8 nucleotides align to TRBD1. CDR3 length: 13 residues. The trim removed 4 bases at V and 4 bases at J, leaving 0 bases unmatched. From germline, CDR1 is SEHNR and CDR2 FQNEAQ (reference sequence). The CDR3 here is CASSWTGYNEQFF. DNA of the CDR3: TGTGCCAGCAGCTGGACAGGGTACAATGAGCAGTTCTTC.

This clonotype appeared a few times. V gene TRBV7-8 combines with J gene TRBJ2-2; D gene ambiguous. Per germline, CDR1 SGHVS and CDR2 FQNEAQ. Trimming stripped 1 base from V and 7 bases from J, with 4 bases between. The CDR3 is made up of 12 amino acids. The CDR3 loop is CASSLGFGELFF. The DNA of the CDR3 is TGTGCCAGCAGCTTAGGTTTCGGGGAGCTGTTTTTT. The full variable domain, completed using reference TRBV7-8 and TRBJ2-2, is GAGVSQSPRYKVAKRGQDVALRCDPISGHVSLFWYQQALGQGPEFLTYFQNEAQLDKSGLPSDRFFAERPEGSVSTLKIQRTQQEDSAVYLCASSLGFGELFFGEGSRLTVL.

This clonotype appeared once. The rearrangement links TRBV10-3 to TRBJ1-5, with D possibly being TRBD1 (6 bases). This CDR3 is 13 amino acids long. Trimming shortened V by 6 bases and J by 7 bases, and 13 bases separated the two germline ends. Germline lookup yields CDR1 ENHRY and CDR2 SYGVKD. The CDR3 nucleotides are TGTGCCATCAGGCCAGGGGATTTCCAGCCCCAGCATTTT. This codes for CAIRPGDFQPQHF.

V and J are TRBV5-1 and TRBJ2-5; 8 nucleotides match TRBD2. With 0 bases clipped from V and 1 base from J, the junction kept 5 bases outside the gene matches. This CDR3 comprises 16 residues. The V gene's germline CDR1 is SGHRS and CDR2 YFSETQ. The CDR3 bases are TGCGCCAGCAGCTTGGAGACTAGCGCTAGCCAAGAGACCCAGTACTTC. This sequence encodes CASSLETSASQETQYF.

The V gene is TRBV4-1, the J gene TRBJ2-5, with a weak D call TRBD2 (6 bases). V lost 0 bases and J lost 2, with 13 bases in between. Germline V gives CDR1 MGHRA, CDR2 YSYEKL. This CDR3 has 16 residues. The chain's CDR3 is CASSQEGTVLQETQYF. CDR3 bases: TGCGCCAGCAGCCAAGAAGGGACTGTGTTACAAGAGACCCAGTACTTC.

The V and J genes are TRBV25-1 and TRBJ2-5; 7 positions match TRBD1. V gave up 3 bases and J gave up 4 bases; unmatched junction bases: 5. Germline CDR1 is MGHDK and CDR2 is SYGVNS. The CDR3 extends over 14 amino acids. The CDR3 is CASSDTGVGETQYF. In DNA, the CDR3 is TGTGCCAGCAGTGATACAGGGGTCGGAGAGACCCAGTACTTC.

This clonotype was detected many times. The chain uses TRBV29-1 and TRBJ2-2, with D possibly matching TRBD1 (5 bases). Trimming left V 4 bases short and J 3 bases short, with 6 bases between. The germline V gene has CDR1 SQVTM and CDR2 ANQGSEA. The CDR3 spans 12 residues. The chain's CDR3 is CSVGQYTGELFF. DNA for the CDR3: TGCAGCGTTGGACAGTACACCGGGGAGCTGTTTTTT.

V and J are TRBV20-1 and TRBJ2-7, with 7 bases that match TRBD2. Per germline, CDR1 DFQATT and CDR2 SNEGSKA (reference sequence). The CDR3 has 14 amino acids. The J segment lost 4 bases and the V segment lost 5 bases, leaving 11 bases of the junction unmatched. CDR3 region: CSAGGGRAPYEQYF. The DNA of the CDR3 is TGCAGTGCTGGGGGGGGGAGGGCGCCATACGAGCAGTACTTC.

The gene calls are TRBV10-3 and TRBJ2-1; TRBD2 matches at 9 bases. V lost 3 bases and J lost 3; bases outside the gene matches: 6. CDR3 size: 16 residues. Germline V lookup: CDR1 ENHRY, CDR2 SYGVKD. CDR3 sequence (DNA): TGTGCCATCAGTGAAGTAGCGGGAGACTACTACAATGAGCAGTTCTTC. Amino acids: CAISEVAGDYYNEQFF.

The gene calls are TRBV29-1 and TRBJ2-2; D might be TRBD1 (6 bases). The CDR3 has 13 amino acids. V gave up 7 bases and J gave up 2 bases, with 11 bases separating them. Germline CDR1 and CDR2: SQVTM and ANQGSEA. Here the CDR3 DNA reads TGCAGCGGGGGGCCTCTAAACACCGGGGAGCTGTTTTTT. It codes for CSGGPLNTGELFF.

This rearrangement joins TRBV12-3 or TRBV12-4 to TRBJ1-2; no firm D call. The CDR3 has 12 amino acids. V shed 6 bases and J shed 5 bases, with 10 bases lying between them. The CDR3 sequence is CASSHPLYGYTF. For the CDR3, the DNA is TGTGCCAGCAGCCATCCCTTATATGGCTACACCTTC.